Given below is one T cell receptor (beta chain) in context. Its antigen is unidentified. These data are taken from a study of OX40 agonist ivuxolimab in advanced cancers. Study information: The mean age was roughly 60 years, ranging from roughly 23 to 90, with around four fifths of participants male. Three partial responders included one hepatocellular carcinoma patient and two cutaneous melanoma patients.

Blood was sampled at baseline, cycle 4 day 1, and cycle 7 day 1. Assay used: immunoSEQ multiplex PCR; TCRdb lists only in-frame clones, some missing. The repertoire holds about 61,000 clones, less than 90% seen once, with less than 4% in the top ten. Findings and limits, study-wide: Partial responders treated at 0.1-3.0 mg/kg exhibited clonal expansion among the lowest measured.

The TCR comes from an adult with an advanced solid tumor such as melanoma, head and neck, liver or kidney cancer. The material was CD4+ or CD8+ T cells sorted from blood, obtained in a trial of the OX40 agonist ivuxolimab.

The CDR3 DNA reads TGTGCCAGCAGCTTAGCGGCGGACACAGATACGCAGTATTTT. It is translated as CASSLAADTDTQYF. The V and J genes are TRBV7-9 and TRBJ2-3; D unresolved. Trimming left V 0 bases short and J 2 bases short, with 6 bases between. CDR3 size: 14 residues. The germline V gene has CDR1 SEHNR and CDR2 FQNEAQ (reference sequence).